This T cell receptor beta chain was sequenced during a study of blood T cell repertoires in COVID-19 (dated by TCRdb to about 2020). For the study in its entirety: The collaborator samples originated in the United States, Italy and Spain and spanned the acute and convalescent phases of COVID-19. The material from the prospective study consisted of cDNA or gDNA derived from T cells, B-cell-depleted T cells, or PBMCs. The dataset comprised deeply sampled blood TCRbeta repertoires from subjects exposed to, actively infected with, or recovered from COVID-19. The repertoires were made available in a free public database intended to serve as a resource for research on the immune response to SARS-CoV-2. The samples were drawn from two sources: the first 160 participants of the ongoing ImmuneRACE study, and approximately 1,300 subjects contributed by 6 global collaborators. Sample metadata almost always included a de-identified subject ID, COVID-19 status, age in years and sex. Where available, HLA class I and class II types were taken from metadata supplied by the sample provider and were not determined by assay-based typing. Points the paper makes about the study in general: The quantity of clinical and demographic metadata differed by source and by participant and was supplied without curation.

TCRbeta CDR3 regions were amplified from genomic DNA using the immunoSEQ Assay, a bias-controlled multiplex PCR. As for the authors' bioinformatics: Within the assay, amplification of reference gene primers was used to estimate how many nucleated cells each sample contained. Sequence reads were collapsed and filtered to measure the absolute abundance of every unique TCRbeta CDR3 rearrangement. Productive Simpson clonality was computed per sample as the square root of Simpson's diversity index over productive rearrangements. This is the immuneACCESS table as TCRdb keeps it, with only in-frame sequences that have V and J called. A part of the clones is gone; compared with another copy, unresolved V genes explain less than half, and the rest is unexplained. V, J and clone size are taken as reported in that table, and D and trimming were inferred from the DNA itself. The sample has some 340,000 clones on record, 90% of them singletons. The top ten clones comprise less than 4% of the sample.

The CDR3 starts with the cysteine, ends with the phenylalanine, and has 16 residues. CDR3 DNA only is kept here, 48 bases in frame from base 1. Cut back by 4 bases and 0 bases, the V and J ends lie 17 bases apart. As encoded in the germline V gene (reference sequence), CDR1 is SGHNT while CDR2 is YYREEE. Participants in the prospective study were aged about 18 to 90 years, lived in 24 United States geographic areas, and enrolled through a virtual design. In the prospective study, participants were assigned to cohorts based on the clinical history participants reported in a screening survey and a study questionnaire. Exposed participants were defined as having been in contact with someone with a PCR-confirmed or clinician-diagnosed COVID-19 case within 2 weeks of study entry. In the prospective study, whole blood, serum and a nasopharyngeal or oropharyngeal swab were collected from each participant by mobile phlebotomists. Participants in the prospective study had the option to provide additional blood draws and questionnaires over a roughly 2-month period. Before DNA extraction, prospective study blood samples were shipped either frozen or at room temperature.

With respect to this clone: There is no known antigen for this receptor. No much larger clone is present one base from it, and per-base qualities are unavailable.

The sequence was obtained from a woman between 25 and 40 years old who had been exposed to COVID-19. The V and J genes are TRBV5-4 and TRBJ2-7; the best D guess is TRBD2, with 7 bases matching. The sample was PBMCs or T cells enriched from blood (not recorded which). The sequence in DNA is TGTGCCAGCAGCCCTGGGGGGGGCTCGAACTCCTACGAGCAGTACTTC. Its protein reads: CASSPGGGSNSYEQYF.